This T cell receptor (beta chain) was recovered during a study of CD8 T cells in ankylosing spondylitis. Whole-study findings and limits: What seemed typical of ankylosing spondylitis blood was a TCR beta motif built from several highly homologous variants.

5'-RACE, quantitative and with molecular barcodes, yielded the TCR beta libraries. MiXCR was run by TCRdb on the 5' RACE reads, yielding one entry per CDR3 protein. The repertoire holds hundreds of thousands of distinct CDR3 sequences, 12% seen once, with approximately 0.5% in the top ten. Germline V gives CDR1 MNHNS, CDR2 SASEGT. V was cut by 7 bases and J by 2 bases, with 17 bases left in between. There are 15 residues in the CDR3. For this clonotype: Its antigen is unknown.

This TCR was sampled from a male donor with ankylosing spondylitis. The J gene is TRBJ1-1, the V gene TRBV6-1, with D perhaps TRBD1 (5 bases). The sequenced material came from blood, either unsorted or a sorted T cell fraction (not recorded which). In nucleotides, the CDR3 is TGTGCCAGCACCAGCCCTAGGGGAGCAAACACTGAAGCTTTCTTT. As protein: CASTSPRGANTEAFF.